These 10 T cell receptor beta chains share one sample of origin, sequenced in a study of blood T cell repertoires in COVID-19. Assay: immunoSEQ multiplex PCR; the TCRdb copy retains only in-frame clones and omits some. The data show 160,000 or so clones, approximately 90% seen once. Specimen: peripheral blood. These receptors were taken from a man younger than 35 with acute or convalescent COVID-19.

The chain couples TRBV19 to TRBJ1-1; 9 bases are a match to TRBD1. In germline, CDR1 is LNHDA, CDR2 SQIVND (reference sequence). J lost 4 bases, V lost 4 bases, and 13 bases had no gene match. CDR3 size: 17 residues. The CDR3 region is CASSKGPTGGWSTEAFF. The CDR3 DNA reads TGTGCCAGTAGTAAGGGGCCCACAGGGGGCTGGAGCACTGAAGCTTTCTTT.

The CDR3, as DNA: TGTGCCAGCAGCGCTCGACTAGCGGGAAATGAGCAGTTCTTC. It encodes CASSARLAGNEQFF. The chain recombines TRBV9 with TRBJ2-1, with 11 bases fitting TRBD2. Germline V lookup: CDR1 SGDLS, CDR2 YYNGEE. The length of the CDR3 is 14 residues. V gave up 3 bases and J gave up 7 bases; unmatched junction bases: 3.

This clone was detected once. V is TRBV20-1 and J is TRBJ2-7; 9 bases line up with TRBD2. After removal of 3 bases from V and 2 bases from J, the junction contained 8 bases not matched to a gene. The length of the CDR3 is 15 residues. Per germline, CDR1 DFQATT and CDR2 SNEGSKA (reference sequence). CDR3 coding DNA: TGCAGTGCTAGTGGAGCGGGAGGCCACACCTACGAGCAGTACTTC. Translation: CSASGAGGHTYEQYF.

The V call is TRBV10-3, the J call TRBJ1-2, with 7 positions matching TRBD1. Germline V lookup: CDR1 ENHRY, CDR2 SYGVKD. This CDR3 has 15 residues. V shed 3 bases, J shed 8 bases, and the junction held 12 bases outside the gene matches. The CDR3 region is CAISDPDRARGGYTF. CDR3 nucleotides: TGTGCCATCAGTGATCCCGACAGGGCCCGAGGGGGCTACACCTTC.

V gene TRBV2 combines with J gene TRBJ1-2; D might be TRBD1 (5 bases). This CDR3 has 13 amino acids. Germline CDR1 SNHLY, CDR2 FYNNEI. Trimming pared 2 bases from V and 7 bases from J, leaving 11 bases between. The CDR3 region is CASSESGISGYTF. CDR3 nucleotides: TGTGCCAGCAGTGAATCAGGGATCTCTGGCTACACCTTC.

This chain connects TRBV11-3 to TRBJ1-5; tentatively, D is TRBD1 (5 bases). Trimming removed 1 base at V and 0 bases at J, with 13 bases between. CDR3 length: 17 amino acids. Germline CDR1 is SGHNT and CDR2 is YENEEA. CDR3 DNA sequence: TGTGCCAGCAGCTTAGGGGGCCTTTCTAATAGCAATCAGCCCCAGCATTTT. Translating gives CASSLGGLSNSNQPQHF.

This chain uses TRBV7-2 with TRBJ1-5; D possibly corresponds to TRBD1 (5 bases). Trimming removed 5 bases from V and 6 bases from J, with 17 bases in between. Germline values: CDR1 SGHTA, CDR2 FQGNSA. This CDR3 comprises 15 residues. Here the CDR3 reads CASSPRGQGIQPQHF. Written as DNA, the CDR3 is TGTGCCAGCAGCCCAAGGGGCCAGGGAATTCAGCCCCAGCATTTT.

Details on this clone: The junction does not match germline at one end; this may be a read error. V and J are TRBV11-2 and TRBJ2-7; perhaps TRBD1 as D (6 bases). Germline CDR1 SGHAT, CDR2 FQNNGV. The CDR3 totals 14 residues. This CDR3 is CASTLVEQGYEQYF. The CDR3 DNA follows: TGTGCCAGCACCTTAGTAGAGCAGGGGTACGAGCAGTACTTC.

The chain couples TRBV2 to TRBJ2-1, with D possibly matching TRBD1 (6 bases). CDR3 length: 13 residues. Germline CDR1 reads SNHLY; CDR2 reads FYNNEI. The V end was cut by 3 bases, the J end by 9 bases, with 12 bases between. The CDR3, as DNA: TGTGCCAGCAGTGAGATTTGGGGGCGTGAGCAGTTCTTC. This gives the protein CASSEIWGREQFF. The full variable domain, its missing parts supplied by reference TRBV2 and TRBJ2-1, is EPEVTQTPSHQVTQMGQEVILRCVPISNHLYFYWYRQILGQKVEFLVSFYNNEISEKSEIFDDQFSVERPDGSNFTLKIRSTKLEDSAMYFCASSEIWGREQFFGPGTRLTVL.

In its sample, this clone was seen a few times. J is TRBJ1-6 and V is TRBV3-1 (or the pseudogene TRBV3-2); tentative D call: TRBD1 (6 bases). Deletions cut 1 base from V and 9 bases from J, with 13 bases between. CDR3 length equals 15 residues. The germline V gene has CDR1 LGHDT and CDR2 YNNKEL (reference sequence). This CDR3 reads CASSQADRLFSPLHF. The CDR3 nucleotides read TGTGCCAGCAGCCAAGCGGACAGACTTTTTTCACCCCTCCACTTT.